The 4 T cell receptor beta chains in this list originate from one sample, sequenced in a study of T cell clonotyping in hematopoietic cell transplantation. Here immunoSEQ multiplex PCR was the method, and the copy in TCRdb shows in-frame clones only, minus some. This sample has some 5,000 clones, with over 75% found just once. Time point here: recipient sample about 28 days before transplant, after cytoreduction. The material sequenced was peripheral blood mononuclear cells, taken before stem cell transplant. The receptor source for this set is a woman aged 45-59 years with acute myeloid leukemia. Some clones in this sample may be carry-over from other donors' samples.

The chain links TRBV11-2 to TRBJ2-7, with D possibly matching TRBD1 (5 bases). Trimming removed 2 bases at V and 1 base at J, with 12 bases between. From germline, CDR1 is SGHAT and CDR2 FQNNGV. The CDR3 runs 15 residues. The CDR3 sequence: CASSLNRGPSYEQYF. CDR3 coding DNA: TGTGCCAGCAGCTTAAATAGGGGCCCATCCTACGAGCAGTACTTC.

The V and J genes are TRBV4-3 and TRBJ1-3, with a weak D call TRBD1 (5 bases). The CDR3 spans 14 residues. The V and J ends lost 3 bases and 9 bases respectively, with 15 bases between them. Germline V gene sequence: CDR1 LGHNA, CDR2 YSLEER. CDR3 loop: CASSHWDQRGTIYF. The CDR3 DNA is TGCGCCAGCAGCCACTGGGACCAACGGGGCACCATATATTTT.

The chain recombines TRBV6-5 with TRBJ1-6; D may be TRBD1 (6 bases). The CDR3 spans 14 residues. Germline lookup yields CDR1 MNHEY and CDR2 SVGAGI. V was trimmed by 9 bases and J by 10 bases, leaving 19 bases between them. The CDR3 loop is CASHTGPPASPLHF. The CDR3 DNA reads as TGTGCCAGTCATACAGGGCCCCCGGCGTCACCCCTCCACTTT.

This sequence joins TRBV6-1 and TRBJ2-7; D is unresolved. V lost 5 bases, J lost 6 bases, and 11 bases lay in between. This CDR3 region has 12 residues. The germline V gene encodes CDR1 MNHNS and CDR2 SASEGT. The DNA for the CDR3 is TGTGCCAGCAGTTATGGCGGCGGCGAGCAGTACTTC. This codes for CASSYGGGEQYF.